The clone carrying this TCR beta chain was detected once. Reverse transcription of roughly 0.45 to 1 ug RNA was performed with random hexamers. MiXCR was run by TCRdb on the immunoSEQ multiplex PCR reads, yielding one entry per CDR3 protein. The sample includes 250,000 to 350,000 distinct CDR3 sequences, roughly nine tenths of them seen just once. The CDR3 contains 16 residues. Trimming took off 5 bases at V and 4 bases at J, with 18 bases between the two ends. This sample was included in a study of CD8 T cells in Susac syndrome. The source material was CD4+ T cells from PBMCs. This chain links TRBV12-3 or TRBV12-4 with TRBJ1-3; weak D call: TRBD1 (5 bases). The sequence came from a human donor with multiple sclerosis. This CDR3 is CASSLRRGIGGNTIYF. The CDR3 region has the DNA TGTGCCAGCAGTCTCCGACGGGGGATTGGAGGAAACACCATATATTTT.